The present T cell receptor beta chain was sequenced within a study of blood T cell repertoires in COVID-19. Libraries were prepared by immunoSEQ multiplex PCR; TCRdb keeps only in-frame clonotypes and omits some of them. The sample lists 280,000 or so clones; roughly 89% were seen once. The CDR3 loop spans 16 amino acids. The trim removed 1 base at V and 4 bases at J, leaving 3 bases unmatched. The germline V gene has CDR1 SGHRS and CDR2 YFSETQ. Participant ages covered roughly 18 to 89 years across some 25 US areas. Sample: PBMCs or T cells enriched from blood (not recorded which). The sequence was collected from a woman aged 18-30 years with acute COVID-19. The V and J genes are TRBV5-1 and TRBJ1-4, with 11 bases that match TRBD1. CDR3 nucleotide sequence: TGCGCCAGCAGCTTGTGGGGACAGGGGGTTAATGAAAAACTGTTTTTT. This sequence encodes CASSLWGQGVNEKLFF.